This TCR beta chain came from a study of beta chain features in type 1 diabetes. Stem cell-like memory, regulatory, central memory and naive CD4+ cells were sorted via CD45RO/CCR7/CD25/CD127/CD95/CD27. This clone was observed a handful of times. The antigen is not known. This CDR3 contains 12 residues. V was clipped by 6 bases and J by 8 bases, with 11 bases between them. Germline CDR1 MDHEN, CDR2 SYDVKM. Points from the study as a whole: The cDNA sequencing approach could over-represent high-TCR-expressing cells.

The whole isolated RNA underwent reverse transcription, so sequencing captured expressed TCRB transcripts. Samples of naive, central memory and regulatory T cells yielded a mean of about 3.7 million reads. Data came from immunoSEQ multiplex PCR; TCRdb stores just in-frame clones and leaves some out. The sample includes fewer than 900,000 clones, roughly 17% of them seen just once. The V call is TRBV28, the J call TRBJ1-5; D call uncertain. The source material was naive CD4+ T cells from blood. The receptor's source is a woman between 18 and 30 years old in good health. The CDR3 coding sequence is TGTGCCAGCAGACTCGGGCTGGAGCCCCAGCATTTT. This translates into CASRLGLEPQHF.